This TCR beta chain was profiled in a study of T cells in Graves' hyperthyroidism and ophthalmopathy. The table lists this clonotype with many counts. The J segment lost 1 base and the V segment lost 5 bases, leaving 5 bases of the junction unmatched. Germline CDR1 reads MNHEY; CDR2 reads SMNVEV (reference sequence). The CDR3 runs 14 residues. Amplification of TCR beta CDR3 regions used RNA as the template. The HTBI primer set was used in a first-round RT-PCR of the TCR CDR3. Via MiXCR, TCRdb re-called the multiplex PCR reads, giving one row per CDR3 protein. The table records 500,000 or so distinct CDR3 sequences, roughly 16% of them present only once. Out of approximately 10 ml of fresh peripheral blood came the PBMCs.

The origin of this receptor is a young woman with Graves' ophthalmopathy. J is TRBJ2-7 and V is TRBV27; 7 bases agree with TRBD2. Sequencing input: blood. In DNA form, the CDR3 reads TGTGCCAGCAGTCGACCGGGACTATCCTACGAGCAGTACTTC. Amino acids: CASSRPGLSYEQYF.